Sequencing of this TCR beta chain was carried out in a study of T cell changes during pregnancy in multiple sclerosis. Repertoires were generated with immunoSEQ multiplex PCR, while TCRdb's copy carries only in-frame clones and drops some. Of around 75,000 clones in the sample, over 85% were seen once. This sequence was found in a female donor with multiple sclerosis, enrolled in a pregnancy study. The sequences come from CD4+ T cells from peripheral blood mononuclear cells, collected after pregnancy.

The CDR3 DNA reads TGTGCCAGCAGCCCCCGAGGGACCGGGGAGCTGTTTTTT. Translation: CASSPRGTGELFF. The gene calls are TRBV9 and TRBJ2-2, with D possibly matching TRBD2 (5 bases). This CDR3 is 13 amino acids long. Deletions cut 4 bases from V and 5 bases from J, with 9 bases between. CDR1 and CDR2 (germline): SGDLS, YYNGEE.